This T cell receptor (beta chain) was documented in a study of CD8 T cells in Susac syndrome. The CDR3 loop spans 13 amino acids. Germline CDR1 and CDR2: MNHEY and SVGAGI. The V end lost 5 bases, the J end lost 4 bases, and 9 bases lay between the germline ends. Blood CD8+ and CD4+ T cells underwent high-throughput TCR beta sequencing. The control group consisted of healthy donors matched for age and sex. RNA totalling about 0.45 to 1 ug underwent reverse transcription with random hexamers. Amplification of TCR beta CDR3 spanned 54 Vbeta and 13 Jbeta via immunoSEQ multiplex PCR. TCRdb re-called the immunoSEQ multiplex PCR reads through MiXCR, storing one row per CDR3 protein. The table lists roughly 200,000 distinct CDR3 sequences, over 85% of them singletons.

The rearrangement links TRBV6-5 to TRBJ1-5; no firm D call. Input material: CD4+ T cells from PBMCs. The sequence derives from a human donor in good health. Written as DNA, the CDR3 is TGTGCCAGCAGTCCACAGCAAAATCAGCCCCAGCATTTT. Amino acids: CASSPQQNQPQHF.